This TCR beta chain was obtained from a study of identical twins. Study results and caveats: Cord blood beta clonotypes present at high abundance carried fewer insertions; no such pattern appeared in memory repertoires. Compared with unrelated sharing, twin-shared out-of-frame alpha sequences had more low-probability sequences. Analyses of zero insertions could be partly confounded by invariant MAIT and iNKT cells.

Using its own MiXCR run on the 5' RACE reads, TCRdb lists one record per CDR3 protein. This sample has fewer than 450,000 distinct CDR3 sequences, with about 10% found just once. Germline-derived CDR1 and CDR2 are SGHRS and YFSETQ. Trimming removed 0 bases from V and 5 bases from J; junction bases left unmatched: 1. This CDR3 spans 13 amino acids. This clonotype was observed a few times. Antigen specificity is unknown. Specimen: naive T cells sorted from blood. The sequence derives from a woman aged 50 to 60 in good health. The genes are TRBV5-1 and TRBJ2-7; 8 bases are a match to TRBD1. CDR3 DNA sequence: TGCGCCAGCAGCTTGGCGACAGGGGACGAGCAGTACTTC. This codes for CASSLATGDEQYF. Based on the CDR3 plus reference TRBV5-1 and TRBJ2-7, the full variable domain is KAGVTQTPRYLIKTRGQQVTLSCSPISGHRSVSWYQQTPGQGLQFLFEYFSETQRNKGNFPGRFSGRQFSNSRSEMNVSTLELGDSALYLCASSLATGDEQYFGPGTRLTVT.